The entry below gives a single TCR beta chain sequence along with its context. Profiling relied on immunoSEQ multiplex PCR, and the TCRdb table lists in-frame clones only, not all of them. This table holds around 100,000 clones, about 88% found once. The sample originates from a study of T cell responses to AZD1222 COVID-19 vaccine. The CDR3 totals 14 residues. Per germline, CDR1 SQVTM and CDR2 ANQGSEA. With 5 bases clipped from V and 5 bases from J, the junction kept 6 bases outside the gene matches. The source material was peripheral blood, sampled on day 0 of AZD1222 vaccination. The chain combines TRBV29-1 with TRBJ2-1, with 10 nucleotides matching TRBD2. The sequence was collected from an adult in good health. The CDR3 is CSVPSGLADNEQFF. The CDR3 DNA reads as TGCAGCGTTCCTTCTGGACTAGCGGACAATGAGCAGTTCTTC.